This T cell receptor beta chain was sequenced in a study of cytotoxic CD8 clonotypes in ibrutinib-treated CLL (dated by TCRdb to 2020 to 2023). In the study overall: The cohort was composed of some ten relapsed/refractory and about 15 treatment-naive patients; IGHV unmutated status was identified in some 17 patients. Longitudinal samples were obtainable from about 30% of the roughly 86 participants in the trial. Cryopreserved peripheral blood mononuclear cells were obtained prior to treatment, at the time of response, and at either disease progression or sustained remission. Partial responses were observed in about 25 patients and complete responses in 2; after a median follow-up of 68 months, remission was maintained in 15 or so patients and progression was observed in roughly 12. On average, each sample yielded around 250,000 productive templates and 80,000 to 95,000 productive rearrangements. Response samples were obtained after a median of about 13 months of treatment, with a range of roughly 6 to 36 months. Overall study outcomes, separate from this receptor: Clonality increased at ibrutinib response, stayed stable in sustained remission, and fell back toward baseline at progression. Baseline clonality was found to be higher than that of age-matched healthy donors and was strongly correlated with circulating CD8+ T-cell counts. Public clonotypes were rare and either shrank or stayed stable during treatment, and the rise in clonality at ibrutinib response reflected expansion of private clonotypes. Sustained-remission and progressing patients did not have matched sampling times, and lymph node repertoires were not examined.

For TCR beta library preparation, approximately 1.8 micrograms of genomic DNA was extracted from cryopreserved PBMCs. Longitudinal blood samples from CLL patients on ibrutinib monotherapy underwent high-throughput TCR beta sequencing. The patients took part in an open-label, single-center phase 2 trial of ibrutinib monotherapy. There are a few counts of this clone. Its target antigen remains unknown. Nothing much larger sits one base from this clone, and base qualities are not available. On a MiSeq, deep resolution sequencing aimed for a depth between 1 in 1 million and 1 in 200,000 T cells, with each clonotype covered 10x on average. The immunoSEQ hsTCRB Kit was used to generate TCR beta libraries. The original pipeline was this. ImmunoSEQ Data Assistant and ImmunoSEQ Analyzer were used for data analysis, and V, D and J genes were assigned according to IMGT definitions. Clonality, with values ranging from 0 to 1, was calculated as one minus the normalized Shannon entropy of productive rearrangement frequencies. Public clonotype analysis was restricted to overrepresented clonotypes comprising at least 0.05% of each patient's repertoire. Thirteen age-matched healthy donor repertoires from immuneACCESS were used as controls for clonality. Entries here come from immuneACCESS through TCRdb and include only in-frame sequences with V and J called. Some clones fail to appear in such tables; in the studies checked, an unresolved V gene covers under half of the shortfall, and the cause of the remainder is unknown. Clone size and the V and J calls come from that table; the DNA yielded D and trimming. Recorded for this sample are about 22,000 clones; around 74% of them occurred a single time. The ten largest clones capture 6.5% to 8% of the sample.

The CDR3 contains 17 residues, cysteine and phenylalanine counted. The only DNA kept is the CDR3, 51 bases in frame from the first base. Unmatched junction bases come to 15, with V trimmed by 3 bases and J by 5 bases. CDR1 and CDR2 are drawn from the germline V gene (reference sequence): LNHDA, SQIVND. The TCR comes from a human donor with chronic lymphocytic leukemia. This chain is built from TRBV19 and TRBJ1-1, with 7 bases aligning to TRBD1. Sequenced material: PBMCs, taken before ibrutinib treatment. The CDR3 is CASSIWGRGGGRTEAFF. The DNA is TGTGCCAGTAGTATTTGGGGACGAGGGGGCGGCCGGACTGAAGCTTTCTTT. The variable domain in full, with residues beyond the CDR3 obtained from the reference TRBV19 and TRBJ1-1 genes, is DGGITQSPKYLFRKEGQNVTLSCEQNLNHDAMYWYRQDPGQGLRLIYYSQIVNDFQKGDIAEGYSVSREKKESFPLTVTSAQKNPTAFYLCASSIWGRGGGRTEAFFGQGTRLTVV.